The 25 T cell receptor beta chains below were found in one sample sequenced in a study of CD8+CD57+ T cells in acquired aplastic anemia. The template for TCR beta VDJ and CDR3 sequence profiling was genomic DNA. TCRdb passed the reads through MiXCR, listing each CDR3 protein once. The sample consists of some 150,000 distinct CDR3 sequences, about 52% of them appearing once. It was patients with CD8+CD57+ cell expansion by flow cytometry who were chosen for sequencing. Sequenced material: sorted CD4+, CD8+, or CD8+CD57+ T cells (not recorded which) from PBMCs. The source of these receptors is a human donor with aplastic anemia.

Ten or more counts support this clonotype. This rearrangement joins TRBV6-1 to TRBJ1-2; D ambiguous. With 1 base removed from V and 5 bases from J, the gap between germline ends came to 14 bases. Germline V lookup: CDR1 MNHNS, CDR2 SASEGT. This CDR3 has 15 residues. CDR3 amino acids: CASSEVSGESYGYTF. The DNA for the CDR3 is TGTGCCAGCAGTGAAGTGAGTGGAGAAAGTTATGGCTACACCTTC.

The rearrangement uses TRBV9 and TRBJ1-5; no clear D gene. The germline V gene has CDR1 SGDLS and CDR2 YYNGEE. This CDR3 region has 13 residues. The V and J ends lost 0 bases and 3 bases respectively, with 4 bases between them. The CDR3 DNA is TGTGCCAGCAGCGTAGACCCCAATCAGCCCCAGCATTTT. Its protein product is CASSVDPNQPQHF.

V usage is TRBV7-9 and J usage is TRBJ2-3; D is uncertain. CDR1 is SEHNR, CDR2 FQNEAQ, per germline (reference sequence). Trimming shortened V by 5 bases and J by 0 bases, and 3 bases separated the two germline ends. This CDR3 has 12 amino acids. The CDR3 spells CASSQSTDTQYF. CDR3 sequence (DNA): TGTGCCAGCAGCCAAAGCACAGATACGCAGTATTTT. Together with reference TRBV7-9 and TRBJ2-3, the CDR3 gives the full variable domain: DTGVSQNPRHKITKRGQNVTFRCDPISEHNRLYWYRQTLGQGPEFLTYFQNEAQLEKSRLLSDRFSAERPKGSFSTLEIQRTEQGDSAMYLCASSQSTDTQYFGPGTRLTVL.

The J gene is TRBJ2-1, the V gene TRBV7-8; D is ambiguous. The germline V gene has CDR1 SGHVS and CDR2 FQNEAQ. Trimming removed 5 bases at V and 6 bases at J, with 17 bases between. The CDR3 length is 15 residues. The CDR3 coding sequence is TGTGCCAGCAGCAACGACTTATCCGACACCAATGAGCAGTTCTTC. The encoded protein is CASSNDLSDTNEQFF.

This clonotype showed up many times. J is TRBJ2-2 and V is TRBV7-3, with D uncertain. Trimming shortened V by 5 bases and J by 2 bases, and 9 bases separated the two germline ends. This CDR3 spans 14 amino acids. Germline assignment: CDR1 SGHTA and CDR2 FQGTGA. In DNA form, the CDR3 reads TGTGCCAGCAGCCTATCCGTTAACACCGGGGAGCTGTTTTTT. Translated, it gives CASSLSVNTGELFF.

At least ten counts were recorded for this clonotype. Written as DNA, the CDR3 is TGTGCCAGCAGGAAGGGGTCTGGGGCCAACGTCCTGACTTTC. Protein sequence: CASRKGSGANVLTF. The chain links TRBV25-1 to TRBJ2-6; weak D call: TRBD1 (5 bases). The ends were cut back, 6 bases at V and 1 base at J, with 7 bases in the middle. Germline V gene data show CDR1 as MGHDK and CDR2 as SYGVNS. This CDR3 is 14 amino acids long.

V is TRBV20-1 and J is TRBJ1-1, with 7 nucleotides matching TRBD1. Germline-derived CDR1 and CDR2 are DFQATT and SNEGSKA (reference sequence). The CDR3 totals 13 residues. J was trimmed by 5 bases and V by 7 bases; bases with no gene match: 10. DNA for the CDR3: TGCAGTGGACGGGGGAGGGGGCCTACTGAAGCTTTCTTT. Amino acids: CSGRGRGPTEAFF.

This clonotype came up many times. The chain links TRBV15 to TRBJ2-2; no clear D gene. The V and J ends lost 0 bases and 4 bases respectively, with 9 bases between them. Germline values: CDR1 LNHNV, CDR2 YYDKDF (reference sequence). This CDR3 contains 15 residues. The CDR3 loop reads CATSRDVSATGELFF. The DNA of the CDR3 is TGTGCCACCAGCAGAGATGTGTCCGCCACCGGGGAGCTGTTTTTT.

This clonotype is deemed medium-sized. CDR3 loop: CASTDGGTARGYTF. The DNA of the CDR3 is TGTGCCAGCACCGACGGGGGAACAGCGCGTGGCTACACCTTC. V usage is TRBV6-1 and J usage is TRBJ1-2; a possible D gene is TRBD1 (5 bases). The CDR3 is made up of 14 amino acids. Trimming cost V 7 bases and J 7 bases, with 19 bases left between them. Germline CDR1 and CDR2: MNHNS and SASEGT.

This clonotype was recorded many times. The rearrangement uses TRBV12-3 or TRBV12-4 and TRBJ1-2; 8 nucleotides match TRBD1. V dropped 5 bases and J dropped 4; count of bases not matched to a gene: 6. This CDR3 is 14 amino acids long. The CDR3 coding sequence is TGTGCCAGCAGTCGACAGGGGCTAGGCTATGGCTACACCTTC. Translating it yields CASSRQGLGYGYTF.

DNA of the CDR3: TGCAGTGCTAGTATAACCCAGGGCAATAATTCACCCCTCCACTTT. Its protein is CSASITQGNNSPLHF. The J gene is TRBJ1-6, the V gene TRBV20-1; D is perhaps TRBD1 (5 bases). The CDR3 totals 15 residues. Per the germline V gene, CDR1 is DFQATT and CDR2 is SNEGSKA (reference sequence). V was clipped by 3 bases and J by 5 bases, with 14 bases between them.

The V and J genes are TRBV10-3 and TRBJ1-2, with D perhaps matching TRBD1 (5 bases). V shed 0 bases and J shed 3 bases, with 17 bases lying between them. The CDR3 sequence is 17 residues long. CDR1 and CDR2 (germline): ENHRY, SYGVKD. The CDR3 protein is CAISESRAGYNYYGYTF. The CDR3 nucleotides are TGTGCCATCAGTGAGTCGAGGGCAGGGTACAACTACTATGGCTACACCTTC.

This chain uses TRBV15 with TRBJ1-4; TRBD1 matches at 9 bases. V was clipped by 0 bases and J by 8 bases; unmatched bases: 4. The germline gives CDR1 LNHNV, CDR2 YYDKDF (reference sequence). This CDR3 has 15 amino acids. The CDR3 DNA is TGTGCCACCAGCAGAGAGGGACAGGGAGACGAAAAACTGTTTTTT. Amino acid sequence: CATSREGQGDEKLFF. The full variable domain, in which reference TRBV15 and TRBJ1-4 provide the parts outside the CDR3, is DAMVIQNPRYQVTQFGKPVTLSCSQTLNHNVMYWYQQKSSQAPKLLFHYYDKDFNNEADTPDNFQSRRPNTSFCFLDIRSPGLGDTAMYLCATSREGQGDEKLFFGSGTQLSVL.

This clonotype was counted ten times or more. Written as DNA, the CDR3 is TGTGCCAGCAGCCAAGGGCAGGGGGCGCGAGACACTGAAGCTTTCTTT. It translates to CASSQGQGARDTEAFF. The chain has TRBV3-1 and TRBJ1-1; 8 bases agree with TRBD1. The CDR3 runs to 16 residues. J lost 3 bases, V lost 1 base, and 7 bases had no gene match. Germline V gives CDR1 LGHDT, CDR2 YNNKEL (reference sequence).

This clonotype was found many times. The J gene is TRBJ2-3, the V gene TRBV20-1; 11 bases fit TRBD2. The CDR3 is 16 residues long. The germline V gene has CDR1 DFQATT and CDR2 SNEGSKA (reference sequence). After removal of 4 bases from V and 2 bases from J, the junction contained 8 bases not matched to a gene. The CDR3 loop is CSATSLAGGDTDTQYF. CDR3 DNA: TGCAGTGCTACCTCCCTAGCGGGGGGTGACACAGATACGCAGTATTTT.

This clonotype was counted ten times or more. DNA for the CDR3: TGTGCCAGCAGCCATCGATTCAGGGGTAGGGGCTACGAGCAGTACTTC. It codes for CASSHRFRGRGYEQYF. V gene TRBV5-6 combines with J gene TRBJ2-7, with D possibly being TRBD1 (6 bases). The CDR3 length is 16 residues. The germline V gene encodes CDR1 SGHDT and CDR2 YYEEEE. Between the trimmed V and J ends, which lost 4 bases and 3 bases, there was a span of 20 bases.

V gene TRBV10-1 combines with J gene TRBJ2-2; TRBD1 matches 7 bases. V shed 4 bases and J 2 bases; nucleotides not matched to a gene: 1. Germline CDR1 reads WNHNN; CDR2 reads SYGVQD (reference sequence). The CDR3 contains 14 residues. Written as DNA, the CDR3 is TGCGCCAGCAGTGCAGGGGGAAACACCGGGGAGCTGTTTTTT. It specifies CASSAGGNTGELFF.

This chain uses TRBV2 with TRBJ2-3; 9 bases line up with TRBD2. This CDR3 is built from 17 residues. Germline CDR1 and CDR2: SNHLY and FYNNEI. Trimming at V came to 5 bases and at J to 1 base, leaving 10 bases not matched to a gene. CDR3 residues: CASSWQPTSGGTDTQYF. DNA of the CDR3: TGTGCCAGCAGTTGGCAACCGACTAGCGGAGGCACAGATACGCAGTATTTT.

The chain recombines TRBV20-1 with TRBJ1-3; possibly TRBD1 for D (5 bases). CDR3 size: 13 residues. Germline CDR1 is DFQATT and CDR2 is SNEGSKA (reference sequence). Trimming took 6 bases from V and 6 from J, leaving 15 bases between them. This CDR3 is CSATGLILNTIYF. The CDR3 DNA sequence: TGCAGTGCCACGGGACTAATCTTAAACACCATATATTTT.

The J gene is TRBJ1-2, the V gene TRBV13, with 7 bases that match TRBD1. The CDR3 covers 14 residues. V lost 4 bases and J lost 7; bases outside the gene matches: 9. From germline, CDR1 is PRHDT and CDR2 FYEKMQ (reference sequence). The chain's CDR3 is CASSSRQGLGGYTF. Written as DNA, the CDR3 is TGTGCCAGCAGCTCCCGACAGGGTTTGGGTGGCTACACCTTC.

On this clonotype: Germline and junction disagree at one end, which may indicate a read error. V is TRBV7-7 and J is TRBJ2-1; tentatively, D is TRBD1 (6 bases). Germline V gene sequence: CDR1 SSHAT, CDR2 FNYEAQ (reference sequence). CDR3 size: 13 residues. CDR3 coding DNA: TGTGCTAGCAGCTCAACAGGGCTCGATGAGCAGTTCTTC. It is translated as CASSSTGLDEQFF.

The V call is TRBV7-4, the J call TRBJ2-5; D might be TRBD1 (6 bases). Germline V gene sequence: CDR1 SGHVT, CDR2 SQSDAQ. Trimming cost V 1 base and J 5 bases, with 14 bases left between them. The CDR3 consists of 15 residues. This CDR3 reads CASSLGRGMGETQYF. The CDR3 DNA follows: TGTGCCAGCAGCTTAGGCAGGGGCATGGGGGAGACCCAGTACTTC.

This chain connects TRBV11-1 to TRBJ2-1; a possible D gene is TRBD2 (5 bases). In germline, CDR1 is SGHAT, CDR2 FQDESV (reference sequence). V shed 5 bases and J shed 8 bases, with 19 bases lying between them. The CDR3 runs 15 residues. The CDR3 nucleotides read TGTGCCAGCAGCAAGGACTCCAACCCCTCCTATGAGCAGTTCTTC. Its translation is CASSKDSNPSYEQFF.

The rearrangement joins TRBV7-2 to TRBJ2-7; no definite D call. The CDR3 totals 13 residues. Germline CDR1 is SGHTA and CDR2 is FQGNSA. V lost 3 bases and J lost 3, with 9 bases in between. CDR3 sequence: CASSLDVNYEQYF. The CDR3 DNA sequence: TGTGCCAGCAGCTTGGACGTCAACTACGAGCAGTACTTC.

Only one count was recorded for this clonotype. A much larger clone lies one base from this, so it may be a read error. The CDR3 spells CAITRAPRGYEQFF. CDR3 DNA sequence: TGTGCCATCACCCGGGCGCCGCGGGGTTACGAGCAGTTCTTC. The genes are TRBV10-3 and TRBJ2-1, with D possibly matching TRBD2 (6 bases). The CDR3 runs to 14 residues. Per the germline V gene, CDR1 is ENHRY and CDR2 is SYGVKD. The germline V and J ends were trimmed by 7 bases and 10 bases, with 20 bases remaining between them.